Shown below are 4 T cell receptor beta chains from a single sample sequenced in a study of blood T cell repertoires in COVID-19. Profiled with immunoSEQ multiplex PCR; TCRdb holds only in-frame clones, not every one. The profile covers 250,000 to 300,000 clones, with less than 85% appearing a single time and less than 6% taken by the ten largest. The sequencing input was peripheral blood. These receptors were taken from a man aged 55 to 70 who had recovered from COVID-19.

The count of this clone is one. CDR3 protein: CASSPFKASGEQFF. CDR3 nucleotides: TGTGCCAGCAGCCCCTTCAAAGCTTCGGGTGAGCAGTTCTTC. The chain employs TRBV9 and TRBJ2-1; D gene uncertain. The V gene lost 4 bases and the J gene lost 9 bases, with 17 bases spanning the gap. Germline CDR1 and CDR2: SGDLS and YYNGEE. The CDR3 contains 14 residues.

The chain is built from TRBV28 and TRBJ2-5; tentative D call: TRBD2 (6 bases). CDR3 length: 14 residues. Trimming left V 5 bases short and J 5 bases short, with 15 bases between. Germline V gives CDR1 MDHEN, CDR2 SYDVKM. CDR3 nucleotides: TGTGCCAGCAGTCCTCCGAGAGGGAGGGAGACCCAGTACTTC. Its translation is CASSPPRGRETQYF.

The chain combines TRBV6-4 with TRBJ1-6; 7 nucleotides match TRBD1. The length of the CDR3 is 18 residues. From germline, CDR1 is MRHNA and CDR2 SNTAGT. After removal of 6 bases from V and 0 bases from J, the junction contained 11 bases not matched to a gene. As DNA, the CDR3 is TGTGCCAGCAGGAAGACAGGGTTCTCAAGCTCCTATAATTCACCCCTCCACTTT. Protein product: CASRKTGFSSSYNSPLHF.

The chain combines TRBV27 with TRBJ2-7; 13 nucleotides agree with TRBD2. V shed 8 bases and J 0 bases; nucleotides not matched to a gene: 10. The CDR3 consists of 17 residues. Germline CDR1 reads MNHEY; CDR2 reads SMNVEV (reference sequence). The CDR3, as DNA: TGTGCCAGCCGAGGACTAGCGGGAGTCCTCTTCTCCTACGAGCAGTACTTC. Translated, it gives CASRGLAGVLFSYEQYF.